These T cell receptor beta chains were read from a single sample in a study of technical replicates of blood from a handful of donors. The repertoire was sequenced with immunoSEQ multiplex PCR; TCRdb's copy has only in-frame clones and lacks some. The table has approximately 87,000 clones, 91% seen once. The sequenced material came from T cells isolated from PBMCs. The receptors were gathered from a human donor in good health. Some clones in this sample may be carry-over from other donors' samples. CDR3s include the opening cysteine and the closing phenylalanine or tryptophan. A D gene is named only where the DNA matches it firmly. Rows give clone size only sometimes, using once, few, many, or a class for an expanded clone.

V,J,D,size,CDR3,DNA
TRBV12-2,TRBJ2-1,.,.,CASRYWRDRYCHEQFF,TGTGCAAGTCGTTACTGGAGGGACAGATATTGCCATGAGCAGTTCTTC
TRBV23-1,TRBJ2-7,.,.,CASSQPGSEQYF,TGCGCCAGCAGTCAACCAGGAAGCGAGCAGTACTTC
TRBV19,TRBJ2-2,.,.,CASREQNTGELFF,TGTGCCAGTAGGGAGCAAAACACCGGGGAGCTGTTTTTT
TRBV15,TRBJ1-1,TRBD1,once,CATSSRGQPNTEAFF,TGTGCCACCAGCAGTAGGGGACAGCCGAACACTGAAGCTTTCTTT
TRBV5-4,TRBJ1-1,.,few,CASSLTGTNTEAFF,TGTGCCAGCAGCTTGACAGGGACGAACACTGAAGCTTTCTTT
TRBV18,TRBJ2-7,.,.,CASSPPGWGAYEQYF,TGTGCCAGCTCACCACCGGGGTGGGGGGCCTACGAGCAGTACTTC
TRBV10-2,TRBJ1-1,.,.,CASSEPSGTEAFF,TGCGCCAGCAGTGAGCCCTCGGGCACTGAAGCTTTCTTT
TRBV27,TRBJ2-7,.,.,CASSLSGQGISSYEQYF,TGTGCCAGCAGTTTATCGGGTCAGGGGATTAGCTCCTACGAGCAGTACTTC
TRBV25-1,TRBJ2-7,.,few,CASSEVGRGSEQYF,TGTGCCAGCAGTGAAGTAGGACGGGGGTCCGAGCAGTACTTC
TRBV5-1,TRBJ2-3,TRBD2,.,CASSRGTSADTQYF,TGCGCCAGCAGCCGCGGGACTAGCGCAGATACGCAGTATTTT
TRBV4-2,TRBJ2-7,TRBD2,.,CASSQELAGDYEQYF,TGTGCCAGCAGCCAAGAACTAGCGGGGGACTACGAGCAGTACTTC
TRBV5-8,TRBJ2-1,TRBD1,.,CASSPGTGPYNEQFF,TGTGCCAGCAGCCCGGGGACAGGGCCCTACAATGAGCAGTTCTTC
TRBV14,TRBJ2-5,TRBD2,.,CASSQGLGLALETQYF,TGTGCCAGCAGCCAAGGGCTGGGACTAGCGTTAGAGACCCAGTACTTC
TRBV6-5,TRBJ2-3,TRBD2,.,CASSSGRFTDTQYF,TGTGCCAGCAGTAGCGGGAGGTTCACAGATACGCAGTATTTT
TRBV7-3,TRBJ1-1,TRBD1,few,CASSLPPRRTGDRRNTEAFF,TGTGCCAGCAGCTTACCCCCGAGGCGGACAGGGGATAGGCGAAACACTGAAGCTTTCTTT
TRBV6-1,TRBJ2-7,TRBD2,.,CASRFYGGEQYF,TGTGCCAGCAGATTCTACGGGGGGGAGCAGTACTTC
TRBV7-9,TRBJ2-5,TRBD2,.,CASSSPMTSGKETQYF,TGTGCCAGCAGCTCCCCAATGACTAGCGGGAAAGAGACCCAGTACTTC
TRBV11-3,TRBJ2-7,TRBD1,.,CASSLAWGTEYYEQYF,TGTGCCAGCAGCTTAGCCTGGGGGACAGAATACTACGAGCAGTACTTC
TRBV7-2,TRBJ2-7,TRBD2,.,CASRLGTSGSLGEQYF,TGTGCCAGCAGATTAGGGACTAGCGGGAGTTTAGGGGAGCAGTACTTC
TRBV28,TRBJ2-7,TRBD1,.,CASQGTASYEQYF,TGTGCCAGCCAGGGGACAGCCTCCTACGAGCAGTACTTC
TRBV28,TRBJ1-1,TRBD1,.,CASSWNRGFMNTEAFF,TGTGCCAGCAGTTGGAACAGGGGGTTCATGAACACTGAAGCTTTCTTT
TRBV7-2,TRBJ2-7,.,.,CASSLIGDGEQYF,TGTGCCAGCAGCTTAATAGGGGATGGGGAGCAGTACTTC
TRBV6-6,TRBJ1-2,.,.,CASKGFTIGYTF,TGTGCCAGCAAGGGGTTCACGATTGGCTACACCTTC
TRBV27,TRBJ2-1,.,.,CASKTGSRSYNEQFF,TGTGCCAGCAAAACCGGGAGCCGCTCCTACAATGAGCAGTTCTTC
TRBV28,TRBJ1-4,TRBD1,.,CASADRPTNEKLFF,TGTGCCAGCGCGGACAGGCCAACTAATGAAAAACTGTTTTTT
TRBV30,TRBJ2-3,TRBD2,once,CAWSVGLAGSTDTQYF,TGTGCCTGGAGTGTCGGACTAGCGGGAAGCACAGATACGCAGTATTTT
TRBV11-1,TRBJ2-7,.,.,CASSLVRFAHEQYF,TGTGCCAGCAGCTTGGTCAGGTTCGCCCACGAGCAGTACTTC